The text below deals with one T cell receptor beta chain. Authors' analysis steps: Researchers report that nucleated cell counts were estimated from reference gene primer amplification. Assay used: immunoSEQ multiplex PCR; TCRdb lists only in-frame clones, some missing. That table gives V, J and clone size, and the DNA gave D and trimming. The sample carries under 90,000 clones, 88% recorded once. This specimen comes from a study of blood T cell repertoires in COVID-19. Background on the study: Samples came from the United States, Italy and Spain, spanning acute and convalescent COVID-19. PBMCs, B-cell-depleted T cells, or T cells provided the cDNA or gDNA that made up the material.

Trimming removed 0 bases from V and 1 base from J; junction bases left unmatched: 6. Germline CDR1 and CDR2: SGHRS and YFSETQ. The CDR3 is 16 amino acids. The sequence derives from a man aged 65-85 years with active or convalescent COVID-19. This rearrangement joins TRBV5-1 to TRBJ1-2, with TRBD1 matching 7 bases. The sequencing input was peripheral blood. CDR3 in DNA: TGCGCCAGCAGCTTGGCCTCGGACAGGTTTAACTATGGCTACACCTTC. Protein sequence: CASSLASDRFNYGYTF. The complete variable domain, with remaining parts taken from reference TRBV5-1 and TRBJ1-2, reads KAGVTQTPRYLIKTRGQQVTLSCSPISGHRSVSWYQQTPGQGLQFLFEYFSETQRNKGNFPGRFSGRQFSNSRSEMNVSTLELGDSALYLCASSLASDRFNYGYTFGSGTRLTVV.